This T cell receptor beta chain was found in a study of cytomegalovirus exposure and HLA in healthy donors. In the study overall: Earlier findings included 117 million unique TCR beta sequences obtained from 180 million or so T cells. The study's findings and limits: It was assumed in the presence/absence analyses that sequencing depth was roughly uniform across donors.

A multiplex PCR was run with 60 Vbeta primers and 13 Jbeta primers. Produced via immunoSEQ multiplex PCR; TCRdb's table is partial and in-frame only. The sample consists of about 170,000 clones, approximately 73% of them appearing once. The CDR3 is 15 amino acids. The V gene end was trimmed by 1 base and the J gene end by 3 bases; junction bases not matched to a gene: 5. Germline CDR1 and CDR2: LGHNA and YSLEER. Regarding this clone: Antigen: not known.

This TCR was sampled from a woman between 18 and 30 years old in good health and CMV-seropositive. The source material was PBMCs. The chain couples TRBV4-3 to TRBJ2-7; 8 bases agree with TRBD1. The CDR3 coding sequence is TGCGCCAGCAGCCAAGGGACAGGGAATCGCTACGAGCAGTACTTC. This encodes CASSQGTGNRYEQYF.